A single sample is the source of the 16 T cell receptor beta chains below, sequenced in a study of shared clonotypes between healthy human individuals. The assay was immunoSEQ multiplex PCR, and TCRdb's table has in-frame clones only and misses some. The sample lists about 480,000 clones; about three quarters were seen once. Sequencing input: PBMCs. The receptors were sampled from a woman in her thirties or forties in good health. Some clones in this sample may be carry-over from other donors' samples.

The chain carries TRBV30 and TRBJ2-1; maybe TRBD1 (6 bases). The CDR3 is made up of 16 amino acids. V lost 6 bases and J 4 bases, leaving 22 bases between the germline ends. The germline gives CDR1 GTSNPN, CDR2 SVGIG (reference sequence). The CDR3 DNA reads as TGTGCCTGCCACCGGGACACCCCGAATAATTACAATGAGCAGTTCTTC. Amino acid sequence: CACHRDTPNNYNEQFF.

This clone occurred a few times. The gene calls are TRBV15 and TRBJ2-3, with 12 bases identical to TRBD2. V trimming: 0 bases; J trimming: 4 bases; junction bases outside the gene matches: 2. Germline V gives CDR1 LNHNV, CDR2 YYDKDF (reference sequence). The CDR3 covers 16 residues. DNA of the CDR3: TGTGCCACCAGCAGAGATCGACTAGCGGGAGCAGATACGCAGTATTTT. Protein product: CATSRDRLAGADTQYF.

The chain recombines TRBV5-6 with TRBJ2-1, with TRBD2 matching over 10 bases. In germline, CDR1 is SGHDT, CDR2 YYEEEE. V was pared by 0 bases and J by 6 bases, with 3 bases of the junction left unmatched. There are 15 residues in the CDR3. CDR3 sequence: CASSLVASGGNEQFF. The DNA for the CDR3 is TGTGCCAGCAGCTTGGTGGCTAGCGGGGGCAATGAGCAGTTCTTC.

The rearrangement links TRBV27 to TRBJ2-7; unclear D gene. V was cut by 2 bases and J by 2 bases, with 10 bases left in between. The germline gives CDR1 MNHEY, CDR2 SMNVEV (reference sequence). CDR3 length: 14 amino acids. The CDR3 here is CASSLHQSPYEQYF. The DNA for the CDR3 is TGTGCCAGCAGTTTACATCAGTCCCCCTACGAGCAGTACTTC.

The chain joins TRBV7-9 to TRBJ2-7; D ambiguous. The CDR3 is 13 residues long. Germline CDR1 and CDR2: SEHNR and FQNEAQ (reference sequence). V was shortened by 1 base and J by 7 bases, with 11 bases between the two germline ends. The CDR3 DNA sequence: TGTGCCAGCAGCTTAGGGTCTCGGCGGGAGCAGTACTTC. This sequence encodes CASSLGSRREQYF. Together with reference TRBV7-9 and TRBJ2-7, the CDR3 gives the full variable domain: DTGVSQNPRHKITKRGQNVTFRCDPISEHNRLYWYRQTLGQGPEFLTYFQNEAQLEKSRLLSDRFSAERPKGSFSTLEIQRTEQGDSAMYLCASSLGSRREQYFGPGTRLTVT.

The chain is built from TRBV5-1 and TRBJ1-4; weak D call: TRBD1 (6 bases). The length of the CDR3 is 15 residues. Trimming took 5 bases from V and 6 from J, leaving 17 bases between them. CDR1 and CDR2 from the germline V gene are SGHRS and YFSETQ. The CDR3 here is CASSMSVRTDEKLFF. The CDR3 coding sequence is TGCGCCAGCAGTATGTCCGTTCGGACAGATGAAAAACTGTTTTTT.

The rearrangement uses TRBV27 and TRBJ2-7; TRBD1 aligns across 8 bases. V gave up 5 bases and J gave up 0 bases; unmatched junction bases: 6. The CDR3 sequence is 15 residues long. CDR1 MNHEY and CDR2 SMNVEV come from the germline V gene (reference sequence). CDR3 DNA: TGTGCCAGCAGTCTACCGGGACAGGCCTCCTACGAGCAGTACTTC. It yields the protein CASSLPGQASYEQYF.

V and J are TRBV5-6 and TRBJ2-3; the D is unclear. Germline CDR1 and CDR2: SGHDT and YYEEEE. V gave up 4 bases and J gave up 6 bases, with 12 bases separating them. The CDR3 has 13 residues. The CDR3 bases are TGTGCCAGCAGCCCGGCCCCTGGGGATACGCAGTATTTT. Translating gives CASSPAPGDTQYF.

The chain recombines TRBV7-2 with TRBJ2-7, with D unresolved. The germline V gene encodes CDR1 SGHTA and CDR2 FQGNSA. The germline V and J ends were trimmed by 5 bases and 1 base, with 12 bases remaining between them. This CDR3 spans 14 amino acids. CDR3 in amino acids: CASSVGWQSYEQYF. As DNA, the CDR3 is TGTGCCAGCAGCGTAGGATGGCAGTCCTACGAGCAGTACTTC.

This chain joins TRBV5-1 and TRBJ2-3, with TRBD1 matching over 10 bases. Trimming at V came to 4 bases and at J to 3 bases, leaving 8 bases not matched to a gene. Germline V CDR1 and CDR2: SGHRS, YFSETQ. This CDR3 comprises 16 residues. The CDR3 nucleotides read TGCGCCAGCAGCGGCTCCGGGACAGGGGTGACAGATACGCAGTATTTT. The encoded protein is CASSGSGTGVTDTQYF.

The chain uses TRBV12-2 and TRBJ2-6. TRBV12-2 has pseudogene status. This CDR3 contains 19 residues. CDR3 bases: TGTGCAAGTCGCTTCTCACCCTGGACGGCCGGCTCTGGGGCCAACGTCCTGACTTTC. It yields the protein CASRFSPWTAGSGANVLTF.

The chain recombines TRBV19 with TRBJ2-3; 7 bases map to TRBD2. There are 16 residues in the CDR3. Germline trimming cut 5 bases from V and 0 bases from J; bases unmatched to any gene: 8. From germline, CDR1 is LNHDA and CDR2 SQIVND (reference sequence). The CDR3 region is CASSLEGRASTDTQYF. For the CDR3, the DNA is TGTGCCAGTAGTCTCGAAGGGAGGGCGAGCACAGATACGCAGTATTTT.

The chain couples TRBV7-2 to TRBJ2-1, with D perhaps TRBD2 (6 bases). The V and J ends lost 4 bases and 9 bases respectively, with 10 bases between them. CDR3 size: 12 residues. Germline CDR1 is SGHTA and CDR2 is FQGNSA. CDR3 sequence: CASSSTSIEQFF. The CDR3 region has the DNA TGTGCCAGCAGCTCTACTAGCATTGAGCAGTTCTTC.

J is TRBJ1-2 and V is TRBV9; D perhaps matches TRBD1 (6 bases). The CDR3 covers 16 residues. CDR1 and CDR2 (germline): SGDLS, YYNGEE. The germline V and J ends were trimmed by 3 bases and 2 bases, with 17 bases remaining between them. CDR3 DNA sequence: TGTGCCAGCAGCGGCGGAGGGGGTTTCCCGAACTATGGCTACACCTTC. Its translation is CASSGGGGFPNYGYTF. Complete variable domain (other parts from reference TRBV9 and TRBJ1-2): DSGVTQTPKHLITATGQRVTLRCSPRSGDLSVYWYQQSLDQGLQFLIQYYNGEERAKGNILERFSAQQFPDLHSELNLSSLELGDSALYFCASSGGGGFPNYGYTFGSGTRLTVV.

The rearrangement links TRBV25-1 to TRBJ2-7; 13 bases agree with TRBD2. V dropped 6 bases and J dropped 2; count of bases not matched to a gene: 13. Per the germline V gene, CDR1 is MGHDK and CDR2 is SYGVNS. This CDR3 is 18 amino acids long. CDR3 in amino acids: CASRGSGLAGRPTYEQYF. The CDR3 region has the DNA TGTGCCAGCAGAGGCTCGGGACTAGCGGGGAGACCTACCTACGAGCAGTACTTC.

In this sample, this clone turned up a few times. The rearrangement joins TRBV25-1 to TRBJ2-7; 10 positions agree with TRBD2. This CDR3 contains 17 residues. J gave up 2 bases and V 4 bases, and 11 bases lay outside the gene matches. Germline V lookup: CDR1 MGHDK, CDR2 SYGVNS. This CDR3 is CASSGELAGRVPYEQYF. For the CDR3, the DNA is TGTGCCAGCAGTGGGGAACTAGCGGGACGGGTCCCCTACGAGCAGTACTTC.